The next 8 T cell receptor beta chains were all read from a single sample in a study of T cell responses to AZD1222 COVID-19 vaccine. Libraries were prepared by immunoSEQ multiplex PCR; TCRdb keeps only in-frame clonotypes and omits some of them. Seen here are some 200,000 clones, 85% to 95% observed once, and the top ten hold about 1%. The specimen was peripheral blood, collected 28 days after the second AZD1222 dose. The receptors here all came from an adult who received the AZD1222 COVID-19 vaccine.

For the CDR3, the DNA is TGTGCCAGTAGTCAGAGGGAGACCCAGTACTTC. This translates into CASSQRETQYF. The chain has TRBV19 and TRBJ2-5; no firm D call. The CDR3 is 11 amino acids. Trimming stripped 5 bases from V and 5 bases from J, with 6 bases between. In germline, CDR1 is LNHDA, CDR2 SQIVND (reference sequence). Full variable domain (rest looked up from reference TRBV19 and TRBJ2-5): DGGITQSPKYLFRKEGQNVTLSCEQNLNHDAMYWYRQDPGQGLRLIYYSQIVNDFQKGDIAEGYSVSREKKESFPLTVTSAQKNPTAFYLCASSQRETQYFGPGTRLLVL.

The V call is TRBV5-1, the J call TRBJ1-1; D possibly corresponds to TRBD1 (5 bases). The V gene's germline CDR1 is SGHRS and CDR2 YFSETQ. The V gene lost 3 bases and the J gene lost 4 bases, with 19 bases spanning the gap. The CDR3 is 16 residues long. The CDR3 DNA sequence: TGCGCCAGCAGCTCCGAGTATCGGGGGGGAGGCACTGAAGCTTTCTTT. Its protein product is CASSSEYRGGGTEAFF.

This chain uses TRBV5-1 with TRBJ2-5, with TRBD2 matching 10 bases. The germline V gene encodes CDR1 SGHRS and CDR2 YFSETQ. The CDR3 runs 17 residues. Trimming removed 4 bases from V and 2 bases from J; junction bases left unmatched: 11. As DNA, the CDR3 is TGCGCCAGCAGCACCCGCCTGGAGCGGGGGGGGCAAGAGACCCAGTACTTC. As protein: CASSTRLERGGQETQYF.

The chain uses TRBV11-2 and TRBJ2-1; tentative D call: TRBD1 (6 bases). V was shortened by 4 bases and J by 7 bases, with 14 bases between the two germline ends. CDR1 and CDR2 (germline): SGHAT, FQNNGV. The CDR3 length is 14 residues. The CDR3 here is CASSYPYRVNEQFF. CDR3 coding DNA: TGTGCCAGCAGCTATCCTTACAGGGTGAATGAGCAGTTCTTC.

The rearrangement uses TRBV24-1 and TRBJ2-1; possibly TRBD1 for D (6 bases). Germline V gives CDR1 KGHDR, CDR2 SFDVKD. V lost 1 base, J lost 4 bases, and 10 bases lay in between. The CDR3 is made up of 15 amino acids. The CDR3 nucleotides are TGTGCCACCAGTGATTTTGGCAGGGGATACAATGAGCAGTTCTTC. It codes for CATSDFGRGYNEQFF.

The chain employs TRBV15 and TRBJ2-1; TRBD2 matches 9 bases. Germline V lookup: CDR1 LNHNV, CDR2 YYDKDF (reference sequence). The CDR3 totals 17 residues. V lost 0 bases to trimming and J lost 7 bases; unmatched junction nucleotides: 10. The CDR3 sequence is CATSRDWGGLAPNEQFF. For the CDR3, the DNA is TGTGCCACCAGCAGAGATTGGGGGGGACTAGCTCCGAATGAGCAGTTCTTC.

This chain connects TRBV9 to TRBJ2-3; perhaps TRBD1 as D (5 bases). There are 15 residues in the CDR3. V lost 3 bases to trimming and J lost 1 base, with 12 bases between them. Germline V gives CDR1 SGDLS, CDR2 YYNGEE. CDR3 amino acids: CASSGDLTGTDTQYF. The DNA for the CDR3 is TGTGCCAGCAGCGGAGACCTGACAGGCACAGATACGCAGTATTTT. The full variable domain, its missing parts supplied by reference TRBV9 and TRBJ2-3, is DSGVTQTPKHLITATGQRVTLRCSPRSGDLSVYWYQQSLDQGLQFLIQYYNGEERAKGNILERFSAQQFPDLHSELNLSSLELGDSALYFCASSGDLTGTDTQYFGPGTRLTVL.

The chain is built from TRBV27 and TRBJ2-1, with TRBD1 matching over 8 bases. The CDR3 is 13 amino acids. Germline V gives CDR1 MNHEY, CDR2 SMNVEV (reference sequence). The ends lost 10 bases at V and 1 base at J; junction bases unmatched: 3. In DNA form, the CDR3 reads TGTGCCACCGGACAGGGATCCTACAATGAGCAGTTCTTC. Translated: CATGQGSYNEQFF.